This T cell receptor (beta chain) was sequenced in a study of CD8+ T cells in alopecia areata. RNA extraction and reverse transcription yielded cDNA as sequencing template. TCRdb's table, derived via immunoSEQ multiplex PCR, lists solely in-frame clones and lacks some. The data contain roughly 150,000 clones, about three fifths of them singletons. A note on this clone: One end of the junction fails to match germline, which may point to a read error.

The CDR3 extends over 16 amino acids. Germline V gene lookup returns CDR1 SQVTM and CDR2 ANQGSEA. This clonotype originated in a human donor in good health. V is TRBV29-1 and J is TRBJ2-1, with 8 bases identical to TRBD2. Sequences were obtained from CD8+ T cells sorted from blood. CDR3 coding DNA: TGCAGCGTAGAAGCCGGCGCTAGCGGGTTCTACAATGAGCAGTTCTTC. Protein sequence: CSVEAGASGFYNEQFF.